This T cell receptor beta chain came from a study of CD8+ T cells in alopecia areata. Sequencing relied on a cDNA template that was reverse transcribed from extracted RNA. Some clones are missing from TCRdb's copy, which holds only in-frame ones; the method was immunoSEQ multiplex PCR. The sample holds 130,000 or so clones; more than 85% are singletons and the top ten take under 15%. A remark on this clone: Its target is unknown.

Findings and limits, study-wide: Many expanded lesional clones persisted in scalp and blood during tofacitinib treatment.

Trimming cost V 3 bases and J 9 bases, with 13 bases left between them. The CDR3 covers 13 residues. Looked up from germline, CDR1 is SEHNR and CDR2 is FQNEAQ (reference sequence). The treatment: oral pan-JAK inhibitor, 5-10 mg twice daily. The TCR originated in a human donor with alopecia areata. The specimen comprised CD8+ T cells sorted from blood, sampled at week 4, from a patient treated with tofacitinib. V and J are TRBV7-9 and TRBJ2-3; D gene ambiguous. CDR3 region: CASSLGAPNTQYF. CDR3 in DNA: TGTGCCAGCAGCTTGGGCGCTCCGAACACGCAGTATTTT.